The 31 T cell receptor beta chains listed next were all sequenced from one sample in a study of PD-1 blockade in classical Hodgkin lymphoma. All patients relapsed after autologous stem cell transplantation, and brentuximab vedotin exposure varied. Thawed PBMCs yielded CD4+ T cells through magnetic negative selection. Produced via immunoSEQ multiplex PCR; TCRdb's table is partial and in-frame only. This table holds roughly 8,000 clones, about nine tenths found once. The sequencing used CD4+ T cells from blood, collected at baseline. These TCRs come from a human donor with classical Hodgkin lymphoma.

V usage is TRBV2 and J usage is TRBJ1-4, with a possible D match to TRBD1 (6 bases). The CDR3 is 16 residues long. Trimming stripped 3 bases from V and 7 bases from J, with 18 bases between. From germline, CDR1 is SNHLY and CDR2 FYNNEI. In DNA, the CDR3 is TGTGCCAGCAGTGATGGAGTTGGACAGTGGGGTGAAAAACTGTTTTTT. Protein product: CASSDGVGQWGEKLFF.

This chain links TRBV19 with TRBJ1-1; weak D call: TRBD1 (6 bases). CDR1 and CDR2 from the germline V gene are LNHDA and SQIVND (reference sequence). The CDR3 loop spans 15 amino acids. V was clipped by 7 bases and J by 0 bases, with 15 bases between them. This CDR3 reads CASTLSTGLNTEAFF. The CDR3 nucleotides read TGTGCCAGTACCCTATCGACAGGACTGAACACTGAAGCTTTCTTT.

The V and J genes are TRBV5-6 and TRBJ1-5; TRBD1 is a possible D gene (6 bases). Germline V CDR1 and CDR2: SGHDT, YYEEEE. Trimming took 4 bases from V and 5 from J, leaving 16 bases between them. The CDR3 has 15 residues. The CDR3, as DNA: TGTGCCAGCAGCCAACAGGGCCGCCGGGATCAGCCCCAGCATTTT. Translated: CASSQQGRRDQPQHF.

The chain has TRBV19 and TRBJ1-1; possible D gene TRBD1, 5 bases. Germline CDR1 LNHDA, CDR2 SQIVND (reference sequence). The CDR3 covers 15 residues. V lost 1 base and J lost 1, with 10 bases in between. This CDR3 is CASSIVGTANTEAFF. CDR3 bases: TGTGCCAGTAGTATAGTAGGGACGGCGAACACTGAAGCTTTCTTT.

This chain joins TRBV5-8 and TRBJ2-6; unclear D gene. This CDR3 has 18 amino acids. Looked up from germline, CDR1 is SGHTS and CDR2 is YDEGEE. Trimming cost V 0 bases and J 0 bases, with 13 bases left between them. The CDR3 spells CASSLAWAVSSGANVLTF. CDR3 DNA: TGTGCCAGCAGCTTGGCTTGGGCGGTTAGCTCTGGGGCCAACGTCCTGACTTTC.

V and J are TRBV2 and TRBJ1-6; TRBD1 might be the D (5 bases). CDR1 and CDR2 from the germline V gene are SNHLY and FYNNEI. The CDR3 is 13 residues long. V dropped 4 bases and J dropped 11 bases, with 12 bases sitting between them. CDR3 in amino acids: CASSAGWRTPLHF. DNA for the CDR3: TGTGCCAGCAGTGCAGGGTGGAGGACACCCCTCCACTTT.

The sample holds one count of this clone. Written as DNA, the CDR3 is TGTGCCAGCAGCGTAGCCCAGGGGAACTATGGCTACACCTTC. Its translation: CASSVAQGNYGYTF. The rearrangement uses TRBV9 and TRBJ1-2; D perhaps matches TRBD1 (6 bases). Germline V gene lookup returns CDR1 SGDLS and CDR2 YYNGEE. The CDR3 totals 14 residues. Trimming shortened V by 0 bases and J by 2 bases, and 8 bases separated the two germline ends.

The chain uses TRBV5-1 and TRBJ2-1, with 9 bases lining up with TRBD2. From germline, CDR1 is SGHRS and CDR2 YFSETQ. V lost 0 bases and J lost 4; bases outside the gene matches: 5. This CDR3 contains 16 residues. As DNA, the CDR3 is TGCGCCAGCAGCTTGGTCCAAGCGGGGGGTTACAATGAGCAGTTCTTC. This translates into CASSLVQAGGYNEQFF.

This chain connects TRBV6-5 to TRBJ1-1; 8 nucleotides align to TRBD1. CDR1 is MNHEY, CDR2 SVGAGI, per germline. This CDR3 comprises 16 residues. The trim removed 3 bases at V and 6 bases at J, leaving 12 bases unmatched. The CDR3, as DNA: TGTGCCAGCAGTTATTTGGCAGGGGGCAGTGGTTCTGAAGCTTTCTTT. Protein product: CASSYLAGGSGSEAFF.

The gene calls are TRBV4-1 and TRBJ2-1; D is unclear. The CDR3 is made up of 15 amino acids. CDR1 is MGHRA, CDR2 YSYEKL, per germline. V was clipped by 0 bases and J by 7 bases, with 13 bases between them. The DNA of the CDR3 is TGCGCCAGCAGCCAAGATGGGCGTCAGGCGAATGAGCAGTTCTTC. Its translation is CASSQDGRQANEQFF.

The V call is TRBV5-1, the J call TRBJ1-1; possibly TRBD1 for D (5 bases). This CDR3 contains 17 residues. Germline values: CDR1 SGHRS, CDR2 YFSETQ. Trimming removed 3 bases from V and 5 bases from J, with 23 bases in between. As DNA, the CDR3 is TGCGCCAGCAGCTCGATCCTTCCCCAGGGTGGGGGAACTGAAGCTTTCTTT. As protein: CASSSILPQGGGTEAFF.

The chain carries TRBV6-1 and TRBJ1-5; no firm D call. Germline V gives CDR1 MNHNS, CDR2 SASEGT. CDR3 length: 13 amino acids. V was shortened by 5 bases and J by 1 base, with 6 bases between the two germline ends. The CDR3 DNA sequence: TGTGCCAGCAGTTGGTGGAGCAATCAGCCCCAGCATTTT. Amino acids: CASSWWSNQPQHF.

The gene calls are TRBV19 and TRBJ1-5; no clear D gene. This CDR3 contains 15 residues. The V and J ends lost 5 bases and 0 bases respectively, with 11 bases between them. CDR1 is LNHDA and CDR2 is SQIVND in the germline V gene (reference sequence). The CDR3 spells CASSVGFYSNQPQHF. The DNA for the CDR3 is TGTGCCAGTAGTGTTGGATTTTATAGCAATCAGCCCCAGCATTTT.

The chain uses TRBV5-1 and TRBJ2-7; 7 bases match TRBD1. CDR3 length: 15 residues. Germline V lookup: CDR1 SGHRS, CDR2 YFSETQ. V shed 2 bases, J shed 4 bases, and the junction held 9 bases outside the gene matches. The chain's CDR3 is CASSLEPGQIYEQYF. The CDR3 region has the DNA TGCGCCAGCAGCTTAGAACCGGGACAGATTTACGAGCAGTACTTC. The complete variable domain, with remaining parts taken from reference TRBV5-1 and TRBJ2-7, reads KAGVTQTPRYLIKTRGQQVTLSCSPISGHRSVSWYQQTPGQGLQFLFEYFSETQRNKGNFPGRFSGRQFSNSRSEMNVSTLELGDSALYLCASSLEPGQIYEQYFGPGTRLTVT.

The chain uses TRBV6-1 and TRBJ2-5; TRBD1 matches 7 bases. The CDR3 runs 14 residues. Losses at the gene ends were 6 bases for V and 3 bases for J; bases not matched to a gene: 7. Germline CDR1 MNHNS, CDR2 SASEGT. CDR3: CASSDQQGKETQYF. The DNA of the CDR3 is TGTGCCAGCAGCGACCAACAGGGGAAAGAGACCCAGTACTTC.

The chain employs TRBV15 and TRBJ2-1, with 8 positions matching TRBD1. The CDR3 covers 15 residues. The trim removed 5 bases at V and 7 bases at J, leaving 10 bases unmatched. From germline, CDR1 is LNHNV and CDR2 YYDKDF (reference sequence). CDR3: CATSPQQGAFNEQFF. CDR3 DNA: TGTGCCACCAGCCCGCAGCAGGGGGCGTTTAATGAGCAGTTCTTC.

This clone was detected once. The chain links TRBV18 to TRBJ2-1; D is undetermined. The CDR3 sequence is 13 residues long. Germline CDR1 KGHSH, CDR2 LQKENI. V was trimmed by 3 bases and J by 2 bases, leaving 5 bases between them. In DNA, the CDR3 is TGTGCCAGCTCACCGGCCGCCTACAATGAGCAGTTCTTC. Protein: CASSPAAYNEQFF.

This chain links TRBV5-1 with TRBJ1-2; D might be TRBD1 (5 bases). This CDR3 is built from 14 residues. The V end lost 5 bases, the J end lost 4 bases, and 15 bases lay between the germline ends. Germline V CDR1 and CDR2: SGHRS, YFSETQ. CDR3 DNA: TGCGCCAGCAGACCCTTCACAGGCCCCTATGGCTACACCTTC. Its protein product is CASRPFTGPYGYTF.

V usage is TRBV30 and J usage is TRBJ1-4; the match to TRBD1 covers 7 bases. The CDR3 runs to 13 residues. Germline V gene data show CDR1 as GTSNPN and CDR2 as SVGIG (reference sequence). V dropped 0 bases and J dropped 8; count of bases not matched to a gene: 3. CDR3 amino acids: CAWSVQGLEKLFF. The CDR3 nucleotides are TGTGCCTGGAGTGTACAGGGGTTGGAAAAACTGTTTTTT.

The count of this clone is one. CDR3 residues: CAWSVQAGDETQYF. The CDR3 bases are TGTGCCTGGAGTGTACAGGCAGGGGACGAGACCCAGTACTTC. The chain carries TRBV30 and TRBJ2-5, with D possibly TRBD1 on 6 matching bases. Per germline, CDR1 GTSNPN and CDR2 SVGIG (reference sequence). The CDR3 has 14 residues. Between the trimmed V and J ends, which lost 0 bases and 5 bases, there was a span of 13 bases.

The chain recombines TRBV9 with TRBJ2-5; 12 bases fit TRBD2. The CDR3 runs to 17 residues. Germline CDR1 is SGDLS and CDR2 is YYNGEE. The trim removed 2 bases at V and 5 bases at J, leaving 10 bases unmatched. The CDR3 DNA is TGTGCCAGCAGCGTGACTAGCGGGAGACTCTTCGCGGAGACCCAGTACTTC. Protein: CASSVTSGRLFAETQYF.

In its sample, this clone was seen once. V and J are TRBV5-1 and TRBJ2-5; 10 bases align to TRBD1. V lost 3 bases, J lost 5 bases, and 1 base stayed unmatched. Germline CDR1 and CDR2: SGHRS and YFSETQ. This CDR3 contains 13 residues. CDR3 sequence (DNA): TGCGCCAGCAGCTGGGGACAGGGGGAGACCCAGTACTTC. It specifies CASSWGQGETQYF.

This clone has more than one count but fewer than ten. The chain joins TRBV9 to TRBJ1-2, with TRBD1 as a possible D gene (5 bases). The length of the CDR3 is 15 residues. Germline V gene data show CDR1 as SGDLS and CDR2 as YYNGEE. The V gene lost 0 bases and the J gene lost 4 bases, with 13 bases spanning the gap. The CDR3 DNA reads as TGTGCCAGCAGCGTAGGCGGGGGAAGCGGCTATGGCTACACCTTC. It specifies CASSVGGGSGYGYTF.

This chain links TRBV7-9 with TRBJ2-5, with D uncertain. V lost 1 base to trimming and J lost 0 bases, with 12 bases between them. CDR1 and CDR2 from the germline V gene are SEHNR and FQNEAQ (reference sequence). The CDR3 has 16 amino acids. The CDR3 DNA is TGTGCCAGCAGCTTAGAGACTCCTTGGTACCAAGAGACCCAGTACTTC. It codes for CASSLETPWYQETQYF.

V and J are TRBV5-1 and TRBJ2-5; D not certain. The germline gives CDR1 SGHRS, CDR2 YFSETQ. Trimming left V 5 bases short and J 2 bases short, with 13 bases between. CDR3 length: 14 amino acids. The CDR3 region is CASSVVTPQETQYF. Here the CDR3 DNA reads TGCGCCAGCAGTGTGGTCACTCCTCAAGAGACCCAGTACTTC.

This chain links TRBV19 with TRBJ1-2, with TRBD1 identical over 12 bases. Germline CDR1 and CDR2: LNHDA and SQIVND (reference sequence). The CDR3 runs to 13 residues. Losses at the gene ends were 4 bases for V and 13 bases for J; bases not matched to a gene: 7. This CDR3 reads CASSRDRGRNPTF. The DNA of the CDR3 is TGTGCCAGTAGTAGGGACAGGGGGCGAAACCCCACCTTC.

The V and J genes are TRBV7-9 and TRBJ2-6; D not resolved. The CDR3 spans 13 residues. Looked up from germline, CDR1 is SEHNR and CDR2 is FQNEAQ (reference sequence). V lost 1 base and J lost 3, with 1 base in between. The CDR3 sequence is CASSLVGANVLTF. The CDR3 nucleotides read TGTGCCAGCAGCTTAGTTGGGGCCAACGTCCTGACTTTC.

The chain employs TRBV7-3 and TRBJ2-5; possibly TRBD1 for D (7 bases). The CDR3 consists of 17 residues. Between the trimmed V and J ends, which lost 3 bases and 9 bases, there was a span of 26 bases. Germline lookup yields CDR1 SGHTA and CDR2 FQGTGA. The CDR3, as DNA: TGTGCCAGCAGCTTTAGCCCCCAGGGGGGAGAGGCAGGAGCCCAGTACTTC. The encoded protein is CASSFSPQGGEAGAQYF.

This rearrangement joins TRBV28 to TRBJ1-5, with TRBD1 matching over 8 bases. Germline-derived CDR1 and CDR2 are MDHEN and SYDVKM. CDR3 size: 14 residues. J gave up 5 bases and V 2 bases, and 2 bases lay outside the gene matches. DNA for the CDR3: TGTGCCAGCAGTTTACGACAGGGGCATCAGCCCCAGCATTTT. Its translation is CASSLRQGHQPQHF.

This chain links TRBV9 with TRBJ2-1; D is uncertain. Germline CDR1 SGDLS, CDR2 YYNGEE. Trimming shortened V by 0 bases and J by 3 bases, and 10 bases separated the two germline ends. This CDR3 comprises 15 residues. The CDR3 sequence is CASSVEDLGYNEQFF. CDR3 nucleotides: TGTGCCAGCAGCGTAGAGGATCTAGGCTACAATGAGCAGTTCTTC. Full variable domain (remainder filled in from reference TRBV9 and TRBJ2-1): DSGVTQTPKHLITATGQRVTLRCSPRSGDLSVYWYQQSLDQGLQFLIQYYNGEERAKGNILERFSAQQFPDLHSELNLSSLELGDSALYFCASSVEDLGYNEQFFGPGTRLTVL.

In this sample, this clone turned up once. The chain links TRBV2 to TRBJ2-5; no firm D call. Trimming took 6 bases from V and 7 from J, leaving 21 bases between them. There are 15 residues in the CDR3. The germline gives CDR1 SNHLY, CDR2 FYNNEI. CDR3 loop: CASSRISEWEGTQYF. The CDR3 DNA follows: TGTGCCAGCAGCCGCATTTCGGAGTGGGAAGGGACCCAGTACTTC.